The rows below give T cell receptor beta chains drawn from one sample of a study of control samples from healthy donors and cancer patients. Sequencing was performed with immunoSEQ multiplex PCR; in TCRdb, only in-frame clones are kept and a portion is missing. The sample carries 140,000 to 150,000 clones, 75% to 95% recorded once. Sequenced material: blood. All receptors come from a man aged 25-40 years in good health. Both conserved end residues are part of each CDR3. D genes are given only for firm matches. Expanded clones are given a class, and other clones once, few, many or no size at all.

. . TRBJ1-1 TRBV6-5 CASSRVMNTEAFF TGTGCCAGCTCGAGGGTCATGAACACTGAAGCTTTCTTT
. . TRBJ1-1 TRBV7-3 CASSPTRGSEAFF TGTGCCAGCAGTCCTACGAGGGGGAGTGAAGCTTTCTTT
TRBD2 . TRBJ2-3 TRBV20-1 CSASSGGETSTDTQYF TGCAGTGCTAGTAGCGGGGGAGAAACTAGCACAGATACGCAGTATTTT
TRBD2 . TRBJ2-7 TRBV5-3 CARSTNTSDYEQYF TGTGCCAGAAGCACAAATACTAGCGACTACGAGCAGTACTTC
TRBD2 . TRBJ2-3 TRBV11-2 CASSPLAIDTQYF TGTGCCAGCAGCCCACTAGCGATAGATACGCAGTATTTT
TRBD1 . TRBJ2-1 TRBV11-2 CASSPGQGVNNEQFF TGTGCCAGCAGCCCGGGACAGGGGGTTAACAATGAGCAGTTCTTC
. once TRBJ1-2 TRBV28 CVTRALYGYTF TGTGTAACTAGGGCCCTCTATGGCTACACCTTC
TRBD1 . TRBJ2-2 TRBV5-1 CASSSSDREVGGELFF TGCGCCAGCAGCTCCTCGGACAGGGAGGTTGGCGGGGAGCTGTTTTTT
TRBD1 . TRBJ2-4 TRBV6-5 CASRDRGDIQYF TGTGCCAGCAGGGACAGGGGGGACATTCAGTACTTC
. once TRBJ1-6 TRBV2 CASTESGWNSPLHF TGTGCCAGCACCGAATCCGGGTGGAATTCACCCCTCCACTTT
. . TRBJ2-1 TRBV28 CASSLAAKSYNEQFF TGTGCCAGCAGTTTAGCGGCCAAGTCATACAATGAGCAGTTCTTC
TRBD1 . TRBJ1-3 TRBV3-1/TRBV3-2 CASSSGTGRNTIYF TGTGCCAGCAGCTCCGGGACAGGGAGAAACACCATATATTTT
TRBD2 few TRBJ2-3 TRBV27 CASRPIGTSGGLTDTQYF TGTGCCAGCAGGCCCATCGGGACTAGCGGGGGCCTCACAGATACGCAGTATTTT
TRBD2 . TRBJ2-3 TRBV10-3 CAISEPWLAGGQGTDTQYF TGTGCCATCAGTGAGCCCTGGCTAGCGGGGGGGCAAGGTACAGATACGCAGTATTTT
. . TRBJ1-1 TRBV14 CASSQDIDWQGGQAFF TGTGCCAGCAGCCAAGATATTGATTGGCAAGGAGGGCAAGCTTTCTTT
. . TRBJ2-2 TRBV11-3 CASSKGWAGELFF TGTGCCAGCAGCAAGGGGTGGGCCGGGGAGCTGTTTTTT
. . TRBJ1-1 TRBV5-4 CASSLGTTGLGTEAFF TGTGCCAGCAGCTTGGGTACTACAGGGTTAGGAACTGAAGCTTTCTTT
TRBD2 . TRBJ2-7 TRBV9 CASSIGISGGAVNEQYF TGTGCCAGCAGCATAGGGATTAGCGGGGGGGCGGTCAACGAGCAGTACTTC
. . TRBJ2-1 TRBV5-5 CASSLAQGLGNEQFF TGTGCCAGCAGCTTGGCGCAGGGGTTGGGCAATGAGCAGTTCTTC
. once TRBJ2-2 TRBV2 CANRLGGKNTGELFF TGTGCCAACCGCTTAGGGGGAAAGAACACCGGGGAGCTGTTTTTT
. . TRBJ1-1 TRBV9 CASSGGQYNTEAFF TGTGCCAGCAGCGGAGGACAGTATAACACTGAAGCTTTCTTT
. . TRBJ2-7 TRBV11-2 CASSSQGGEQYF TGTGCCAGCAGCTCCCAGGGTGGCGAGCAGTACTTC
. . TRBJ1-5 TRBV28 CASSPPNQPQHF TGTGCCAGCAGCCCTCCCAATCAGCCCCAGCATTTT
. . TRBJ1-4 TRBV5-6 CASSFFQNEKLFF TGTGCCAGCAGCTTTTTCCAGAATGAAAAACTGTTTTTT
. . TRBJ1-5 TRBV28 CASSLRGPLNQPQHF TGTGCCAGCAGTTTACGGGGACCGCTCAATCAGCCCCAGCATTTT
. . TRBJ1-2 TRBV30 CAWSVGGPDYGYTF TGTGCCTGGAGTGTAGGGGGACCCGACTATGGCTACACCTTC
TRBD2 . TRBJ2-3 TRBV7-9 CASSSLAGGAPDTQYF TGTGCCAGCAGCTCGTTAGCGGGGGGGGCCCCAGATACGCAGTATTTT
. . TRBJ1-4 TRBV2 CASSMGGTNEKLFF TGTGCCAGCAGTATGGGTGGAACTAATGAAAAACTGTTTTTT
. . TRBJ1-5 TRBV28 CASSLNGGYPDQPQHF TGTGCCAGCAGTTTGAACGGCGGGTACCCCGATCAGCCCCAGCATTTT
TRBD2 . TRBJ2-1 TRBV27 CASSSRTSAAYNEQFF TGTGCCAGCAGTTCCCGGACTAGCGCAGCCTACAATGAGCAGTTCTTC
TRBD1 once TRBJ2-7 TRBV6-2/TRBV6-3 CASSNDRVEQYF TGTGCCAGCAGTAACGACAGGGTCGAGCAGTACTTC
. . TRBJ1-1 TRBV28 CASIFRLNTEAFF TGTGCCAGCATCTTCAGGCTGAACACTGAAGCTTTCTTT
TRBD1 . TRBJ1-1 TRBV6-5 CASSRIQGVNTEAFF TGTGCCAGCAGTAGAATACAGGGGGTGAACACTGAAGCTTTCTTT
. . TRBJ2-3 TRBV5-5 CASSLETRTDTQYF TGTGCCAGCAGCTTGGAGACCCGCACAGATACGCAGTATTTT
. . TRBJ1-1 TRBV19 CATNPGGTNTEAFF TGTGCCACTAACCCGGGGGGGACGAACACTGAAGCTTTCTTT
TRBD2 . TRBJ2-7 TRBV3-1/TRBV3-2 CASMGRGAGQYF TGTGCCAGCATGGGGAGGGGCGCAGGGCAGTACTTC
. once TRBJ2-4 TRBV20-1 CSASGEAKNIQYF TGCAGTGCTAGTGGCGAGGCCAAAAACATTCAGTACTTC
TRBD1 . TRBJ1-2 TRBV27 CASSLAGGAYYGYTF TGTGCCAGCAGTTTAGCAGGGGGCGCGTACTATGGCTACACCTTC
. . TRBJ1-1 TRBV28 CASSLSGIRAEAFF TGTGCCAGCAGTTTAAGCGGGATTCGCGCGGAAGCTTTCTTT
TRBD1 . TRBJ2-6 TRBV10-3 CAISEHPRTGVVAGANVLTF TGTGCCATCAGTGAACATCCCCGGACAGGGGTGGTGGCTGGGGCCAACGTCCTGACTTTC
. . TRBJ1-1 TRBV6-4 CASSVGWGTEAFF TGTGCCAGCAGTGTTGGCTGGGGCACTGAAGCTTTCTTT
TRBD1 . TRBJ1-6 TRBV4-1 CASSQEGQGSSPLHF TGCGCCAGCAGCCAAGAGGGACAGGGAAGTTCACCCCTCCACTTT
TRBD1 . TRBJ2-2 TRBV6-5 CASRKTGAGELFF TGTGCCAGCAGAAAGACAGGGGCCGGGGAGCTGTTTTTT
. . TRBJ1-3 TRBV11-2 CASSLDGGTGNTIYF TGTGCCAGCAGCTTAGACGGGGGAACTGGAAACACCATATATTTT
. . TRBJ2-7 TRBV28 CASSLSGSALSYEQYF TGTGCCAGCAGTTTATCGGGGTCTGCCCTCTCCTACGAGCAGTACTTC
. . TRBJ1-5 TRBV11-2 CASSLEGTHNQPQHF TGTGCCAGCAGCTTAGAAGGCACACACAATCAGCCCCAGCATTTT
TRBD2 . TRBJ2-2 TRBV30 CAWSVRSGINTGELFF TGTGCCTGGAGTGTACGTAGCGGGATTAACACCGGGGAGCTGTTTTTT
. . TRBJ1-2 TRBV24-1 CATSDLTESGYGYTF TGTGCCACCAGTGATTTGACAGAGAGCGGCTATGGCTACACCTTC
. . TRBJ2-1 TRBV5-6 CASSWDDYNEQFF TGTGCCAGCAGCTGGGACGACTACAATGAGCAGTTCTTC
. . TRBJ1-1 TRBV6-4 CASSDSSRGTEAFF TGTGCCAGCAGTGACTCATCGAGGGGCACTGAAGCTTTCTTT
. . TRBJ1-6 TRBV7-8 CASSSPGDGSPLHF TGTGCCAGCAGCTCACCAGGGGACGGTTCACCCCTCCACTTT
. . TRBJ1-2 TRBV9 CASRDIGNYGYTF TGTGCCAGCAGGGACATAGGGAACTATGGCTACACCTTC
. . TRBJ2-7 TRBV5-4 CASSLREVEQYF TGTGCCAGCAGCCTCAGGGAGGTCGAGCAGTACTTC
. . TRBJ2-2 TRBV5-1 CASSLVAGASGELFF TGCGCCAGCAGCTTGGTTGCGGGGGCATCCGGGGAGCTGTTTTTT
. . TRBJ1-6 TRBV5-5 CASSSSNSPLHF TGTGCCAGCAGCTCTTCGAATTCACCCCTCCACTTT
. once TRBJ2-7 TRBV10-1 CASSDSYYEQYF TGCGCCAGCAGTGACAGCTACTACGAGCAGTACTTC
. . TRBJ2-3 TRBV6-1 CASSEIWGPSTDTQYF TGTGCCAGCAGTGAAATTTGGGGGCCCAGCACAGATACGCAGTATTTT
TRBD1 . TRBJ2-7 TRBV5-4 CASSSPDREAPYEQYF TGTGCCAGCAGCTCCCCGGACAGGGAAGCCCCTTACGAGCAGTACTTC
. once TRBJ2-3 TRBV11-2 CASSLWADTQYF TGTGCCAGCAGCTTATGGGCAGATACGCAGTATTTT
TRBD2 few TRBJ2-7 TRBV4-2 CASSQLAGTDLTYEQYF TGTGCCAGCAGCCAGCTAGCGGGTACGGATTTGACCTACGAGCAGTACTTC